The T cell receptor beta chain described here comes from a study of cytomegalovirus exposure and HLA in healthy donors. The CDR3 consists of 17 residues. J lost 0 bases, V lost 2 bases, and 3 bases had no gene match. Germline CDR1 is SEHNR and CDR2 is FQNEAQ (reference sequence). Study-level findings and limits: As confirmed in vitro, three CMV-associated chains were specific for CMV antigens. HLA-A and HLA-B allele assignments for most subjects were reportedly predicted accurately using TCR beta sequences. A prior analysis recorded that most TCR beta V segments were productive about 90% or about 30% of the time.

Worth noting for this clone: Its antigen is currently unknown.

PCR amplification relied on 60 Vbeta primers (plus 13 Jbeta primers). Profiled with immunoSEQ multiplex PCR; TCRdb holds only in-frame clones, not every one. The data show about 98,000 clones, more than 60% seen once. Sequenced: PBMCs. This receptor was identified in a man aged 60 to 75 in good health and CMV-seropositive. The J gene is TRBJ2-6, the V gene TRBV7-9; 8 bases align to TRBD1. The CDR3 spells CASSLRQGSSGANVLTF. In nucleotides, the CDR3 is TGTGCCAGCAGCTTACGACAGGGGTCCTCTGGGGCCAACGTCCTGACTTTC.